Listed below are T cell receptor beta chains from one sample, sequenced in a study of regulatory T cells in long-lasting Graves disease. TCRdb ran MiXCR on the multiplex PCR reads and lists one entry per CDR3 protein. The repertoire holds some 430,000 distinct CDR3 sequences, with 20% to 25% as singletons. Material: peripheral blood mononuclear cells (PBMCs), obtained when the disease was refractory, from a patient treated with antithyroid drugs. Source of these receptors: a female donor with Graves disease. Both conserved end residues are part of each CDR3. The D gene is left open where the match is weak. A clone size is listed for some rows: how often the clone was seen (once, few, many), or a class if it is expanded.

j_call d_call clone_size v_call cdr3_nt cdr3_aa
TRBJ1-1 NA NA TRBV7-2 TGTGCCAGCAGCGGCCTTGGAGGAGGCACTGAAGCTTTCTTT CASSGLGGGTEAFF
TRBJ2-7 NA NA TRBV9 TGTGCCAGCAGCGTAGGCCAGGGAACCCCGGAGCAGTACTTC CASSVGQGTPEQYF
TRBJ1-1 NA many TRBV6-5 TGTGCCAGCAGTTACATCCTAGGGGGAACTGAAGCTTTCTTT CASSYILGGTEAFF
TRBJ2-7 NA many TRBV7-3 TGTGCCAGCAGCCCAAATGGGGGAAGCGAGCAGTACTTC CASSPNGGSEQYF
TRBJ2-5 TRBD2 few TRBV7-8 TGTGCCAGCAGCCCGGATTTAGGCGGGAGGGAGCAAGAGACCCAGTACTTC CASSPDLGGREQETQYF
TRBJ2-2 TRBD1 NA TRBV24-1 TGTGCCACCAGTGATTTGCCGGGACAGCTTTCCTGGAGCACCGGGGAGCTGTTTTTT CATSDLPGQLSWSTGELFF
TRBJ1-1 NA NA TRBV5-1 TGCGCCAGCAGCTTGGGGGGGGAAATGAACACTGAAGCTTTCTTT CASSLGGEMNTEAFF
TRBJ2-2 NA many TRBV24-1 TGTGCCACCAGGGAGGGGCTTGTCGGGGAGCTGTTTTTT CATREGLVGELFF
TRBJ2-5 TRBD2 NA TRBV5-1 TGCGCCAGCAGCTCCCGGGAGACTAGCGCCGAGACCCAGTACTTC CASSSRETSAETQYF
TRBJ2-4 TRBD2 NA TRBV29-1 TGCAGCGTACGGGGGGGAGCCAAAAACATTCAGTACTTC CSVRGGAKNIQYF
TRBJ2-7 NA many TRBV7-9 TGTGCCAGCAGCTTAGGCGGAGACTACGAGCAGTACTTC CASSLGGDYEQYF
TRBJ2-7 TRBD1 many TRBV7-6 TGTGCCAGCAGCCGGGACAGTTCCTCCTACGAGCAGTACTTC CASSRDSSSYEQYF
TRBJ1-5 NA NA TRBV16 TGTGCCAGCAGCGAGGACGGCAGCAATCAGCCCCAGCATTTT CASSEDGSNQPQHF
TRBJ2-7 TRBD2 many TRBV11-2 TGTGCCAGCAGCTTAGCCGGACTAGCGGGAGGCGAGCAGTACTTC CASSLAGLAGGEQYF
TRBJ1-6 NA few TRBV20-1 TGCAGTGCTAGAGGCATAGGGGCGAGCTCCTATAATTCACCCCTCCACTTT CSARGIGASSYNSPLHF
TRBJ2-5 TRBD2 many TRBV11-1 TGTGCCAGCAGCCCTCCGGGACTAGCGGGGGGCTGGGGAGAGACCCAGTACTTC CASSPPGLAGGWGETQYF
TRBJ1-2 NA few TRBV7-8 TGTGCCAGCAGCTCCCGAGACAGTCCAGCTAACTATGGCTACACCTTC CASSSRDSPANYGYTF
TRBJ2-7 TRBD2 many TRBV11-2 TGTGCCAGCAGCTCCATACGTCGGACTAGCGCCAGCTACGAGCAGTACTTC CASSSIRRTSASYEQYF
TRBJ1-1 NA NA TRBV3-1 TGTGCCAGCAGCCCATCCCCTTTGGGCACTGAAGCTTTCTTT CASSPSPLGTEAFF
TRBJ2-7 TRBD1 few TRBV20-1 TGCAGTGCTAGAGATGTGGGACAGGGGGTCTACGAGCAGTACTTC CSARDVGQGVYEQYF
TRBJ1-4 TRBD1 NA TRBV28 TGTGCCGGGAGGGACAGGGGGATGAAGATTGAAAAACTGTTTTTT CAGRDRGMKIEKLFF
TRBJ2-2 NA few TRBV7-3 TGTGCCAGTAGTTACGGTTTCAACACCGGGGAGCTGTTTTTT CASSYGFNTGELFF
TRBJ1-5 TRBD1 many TRBV2 TGTGCCAGCAGCCGACAGGGGGCTAATCAGCCCCAGCATTTT CASSRQGANQPQHF
TRBJ1-6 NA many TRBV7-6 TGTGCCAGCAGCTTATCGGGTACTGCGAGCCCTTCACCCCTCCACTTT CASSLSGTASPSPLHF
TRBJ1-5 NA NA TRBV12-5 TGTGCTAGTGGGGCGGGGACACATAGCAATCAGCCCCAGCATTTT CASGAGTHSNQPQHF
TRBJ1-1 NA few TRBV6-1 TGTGCCAGCAGTGAGAGGGTCTCACTGAACACTGAAGCTTTCTTT CASSERVSLNTEAFF
TRBJ2-5 NA many TRBV12-3/TRBV12-4 TGTGCCAGCAGTCGCTTGGGGGAAGAGACCCAGTACTTC CASSRLGEETQYF
TRBJ2-7 NA few TRBV5-1 TGCGCCAGCAGCCCGGTGTGGGGGCCTGACAGCGAAGGGGACGAGCAGTACTTC CASSPVWGPDSEGDEQYF
TRBJ2-7 TRBD1 few TRBV4-2 TGTGCCAGCAGCCAACACGGACAGGGCAAGATCGAGCAGTACTTC CASSQHGQGKIEQYF
TRBJ2-2 NA many TRBV12-3/TRBV12-4 TGTGCCAGCTCCCGCGCGGCCATCACCGGGGAGCTGTTTTTT CASSRAAITGELFF
TRBJ2-3 TRBD1 NA TRBV19 TGTGCCACTGACTTGGCCACCGGGACAGGGGAGTACGATACGCAGTATTTT CATDLATGTGEYDTQYF
TRBJ1-4 TRBD1 NA TRBV5-1 TGCGCCAGCAGCCGGGACAGCCTCACGACTAATGAAAAACTGTTTTTT CASSRDSLTTNEKLFF
TRBJ1-4 TRBD1 NA TRBV6-1 TGTGCCAGCGCGGCCGGGACAGGGGGCTATCTTGATGAAAAACTGTTTTTT CASAAGTGGYLDEKLFF
TRBJ2-5 NA NA TRBV9 TGTGCCAGCAGCGAGGGGGGCATCCCCGGGGGAGAGACCCAGTACTTC CASSEGGIPGGETQYF
TRBJ2-7 NA many TRBV12-5 TGTGCTAGTGGTTTGCCTCGGGGGTTTTCCTACGAGCAGTACTTC CASGLPRGFSYEQYF
TRBJ1-5 NA many TRBV6-1 TGTGCCAGCAGTCCCAGGGGTGGGTCGAATCAGCCCCAGCATTTT CASSPRGGSNQPQHF
TRBJ1-1 NA few TRBV5-1 TGCGCCAGCAGCTTGGGACACCCTGACACTGAAGCTTTCTTT CASSLGHPDTEAFF
TRBJ2-5 NA few TRBV5-8 TGTGCCAGCAGGCCCGGGACCCACCCCGGAGAGACCCAGTACTTC CASRPGTHPGETQYF
TRBJ2-7 TRBD2 NA TRBV3-1 TGTGCCAGCAGCCCTCTACTAGCGGGAGTGGACGAGCAGTACTTC CASSPLLAGVDEQYF
TRBJ1-1 NA NA TRBV30 TGTGCCTGGAGTGTCCTGGGCCCGAGGAACACTGAAGCTTTCTTT CAWSVLGPRNTEAFF